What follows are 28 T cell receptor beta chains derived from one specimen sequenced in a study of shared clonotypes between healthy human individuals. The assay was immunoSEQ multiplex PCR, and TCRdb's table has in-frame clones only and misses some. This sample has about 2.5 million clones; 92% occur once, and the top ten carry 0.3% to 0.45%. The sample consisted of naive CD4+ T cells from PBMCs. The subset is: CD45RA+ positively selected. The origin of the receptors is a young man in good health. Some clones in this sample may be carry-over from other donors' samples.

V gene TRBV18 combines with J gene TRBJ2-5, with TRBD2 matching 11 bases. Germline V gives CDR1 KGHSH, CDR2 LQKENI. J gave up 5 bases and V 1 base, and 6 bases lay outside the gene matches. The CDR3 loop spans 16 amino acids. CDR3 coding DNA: TGTGCCAGCTCACCACTGCTAGCGGGAGGCGGGGAGACCCAGTACTTC. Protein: CASSPLLAGGGETQYF.

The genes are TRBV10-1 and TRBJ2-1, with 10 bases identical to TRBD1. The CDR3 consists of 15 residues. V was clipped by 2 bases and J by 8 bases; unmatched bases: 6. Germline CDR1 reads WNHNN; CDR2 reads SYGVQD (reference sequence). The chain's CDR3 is CASSERRTGGDEQFF. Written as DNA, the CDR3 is TGCGCCAGCAGTGAGCGTCGGACAGGGGGGGATGAGCAGTTCTTC.

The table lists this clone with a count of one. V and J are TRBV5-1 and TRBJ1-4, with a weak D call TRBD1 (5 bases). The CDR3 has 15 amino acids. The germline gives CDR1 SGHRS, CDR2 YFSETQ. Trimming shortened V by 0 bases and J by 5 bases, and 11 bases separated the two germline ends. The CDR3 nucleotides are TGCGCCAGCAGCTTGGATTGGGACGAGAATGAAAAACTGTTTTTT. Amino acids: CASSLDWDENEKLFF.

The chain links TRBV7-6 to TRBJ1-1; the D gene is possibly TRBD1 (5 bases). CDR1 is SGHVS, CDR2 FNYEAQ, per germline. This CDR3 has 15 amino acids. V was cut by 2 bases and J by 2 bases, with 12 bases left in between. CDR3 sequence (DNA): TGTGCCAGCAGCTTATTGAGGGACGGAAACACTGAAGCTTTCTTT. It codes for CASSLLRDGNTEAFF.

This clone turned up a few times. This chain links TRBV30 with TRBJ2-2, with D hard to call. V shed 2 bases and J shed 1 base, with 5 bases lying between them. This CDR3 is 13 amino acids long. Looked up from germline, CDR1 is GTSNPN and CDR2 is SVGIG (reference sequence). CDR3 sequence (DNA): TGTGCCTGGAGTAGTAGGAACACCGGGGAGCTGTTTTTT. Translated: CAWSSRNTGELFF.

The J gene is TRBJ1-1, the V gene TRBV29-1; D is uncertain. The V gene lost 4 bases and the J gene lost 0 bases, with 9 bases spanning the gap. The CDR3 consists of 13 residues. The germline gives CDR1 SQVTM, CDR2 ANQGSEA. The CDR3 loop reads CSVVSVMNTEAFF. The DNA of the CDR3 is TGCAGCGTTGTCTCCGTTATGAACACTGAAGCTTTCTTT. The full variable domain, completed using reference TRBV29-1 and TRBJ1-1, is SAVISQKPSRDICQRGTSLTIQCQVDSQVTMMFWYRQQPGQSLTLIATANQGSEATYESGFVIDKFPISRPNLTFSTLTVSNMSPEDSSIYLCSVVSVMNTEAFFGQGTRLTVV.

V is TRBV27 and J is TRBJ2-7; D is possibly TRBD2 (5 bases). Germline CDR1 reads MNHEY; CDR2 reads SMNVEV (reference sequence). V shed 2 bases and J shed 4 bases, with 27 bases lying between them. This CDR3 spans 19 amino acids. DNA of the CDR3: TGTGCCAGCAGTTTAACAAGACCGGCCGGGAATCAGAAAACATACGAGCAGTACTTC. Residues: CASSLTRPAGNQKTYEQYF.

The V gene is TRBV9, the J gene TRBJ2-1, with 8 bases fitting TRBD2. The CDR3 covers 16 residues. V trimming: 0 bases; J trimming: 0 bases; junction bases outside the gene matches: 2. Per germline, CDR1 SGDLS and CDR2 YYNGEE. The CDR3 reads CASSVASGHSYNEQFF. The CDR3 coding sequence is TGTGCCAGCAGCGTAGCTAGCGGGCACTCCTACAATGAGCAGTTCTTC.

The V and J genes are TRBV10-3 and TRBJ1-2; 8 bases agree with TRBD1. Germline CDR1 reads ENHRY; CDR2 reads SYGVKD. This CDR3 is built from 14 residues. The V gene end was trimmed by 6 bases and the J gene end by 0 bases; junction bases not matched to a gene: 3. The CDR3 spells CAIRGTGANYGYTF. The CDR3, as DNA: TGTGCCATCAGAGGGACAGGAGCTAACTATGGCTACACCTTC.

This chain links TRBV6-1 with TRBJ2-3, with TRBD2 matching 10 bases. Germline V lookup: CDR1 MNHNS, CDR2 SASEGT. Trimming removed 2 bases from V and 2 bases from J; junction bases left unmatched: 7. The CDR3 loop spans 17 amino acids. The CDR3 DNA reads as TGTGCCAGCAGTGAAAGGGCTAGCGGGAGTGCCACAGATACGCAGTATTTT. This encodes CASSERASGSATDTQYF.

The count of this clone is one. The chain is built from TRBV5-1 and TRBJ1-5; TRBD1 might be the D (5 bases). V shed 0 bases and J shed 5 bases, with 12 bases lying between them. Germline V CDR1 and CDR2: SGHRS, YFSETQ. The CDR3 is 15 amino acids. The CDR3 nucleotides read TGCGCCAGCAGCTTGGGGGCAGGGATGGATCAGCCCCAGCATTTT. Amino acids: CASSLGAGMDQPQHF.

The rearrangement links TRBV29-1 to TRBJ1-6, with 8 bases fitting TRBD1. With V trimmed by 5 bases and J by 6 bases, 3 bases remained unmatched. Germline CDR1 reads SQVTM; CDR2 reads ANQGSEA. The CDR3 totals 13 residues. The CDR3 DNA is TGCAGCGTTCGCGACAGGGGTAATTCACCCCTCCACTTT. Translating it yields CSVRDRGNSPLHF.

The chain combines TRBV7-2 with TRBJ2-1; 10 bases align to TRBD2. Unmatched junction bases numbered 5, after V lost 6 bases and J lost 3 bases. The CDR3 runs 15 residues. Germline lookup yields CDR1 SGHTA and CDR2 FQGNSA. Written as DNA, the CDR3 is TGTGCCAGCAGTCTAGCGGGAGCAGACTACAATGAGCAGTTCTTC. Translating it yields CASSLAGADYNEQFF.

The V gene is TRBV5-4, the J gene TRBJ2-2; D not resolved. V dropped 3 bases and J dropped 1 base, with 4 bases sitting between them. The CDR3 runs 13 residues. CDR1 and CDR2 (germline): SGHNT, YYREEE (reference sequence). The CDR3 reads CASSSENTGELFF. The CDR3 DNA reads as TGTGCCAGCAGCTCGGAGAACACCGGGGAGCTGTTTTTT.

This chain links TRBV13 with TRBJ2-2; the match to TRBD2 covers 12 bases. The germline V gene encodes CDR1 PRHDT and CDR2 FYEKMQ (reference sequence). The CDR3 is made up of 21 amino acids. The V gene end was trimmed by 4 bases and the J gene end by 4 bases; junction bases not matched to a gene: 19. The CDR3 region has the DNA TGTGCCAGCAGCTCGAGCCTGTCGACTAGCGGGAGACAAGGTGGCACCGGGGAGCTGTTTTTT. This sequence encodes CASSSSLSTSGRQGGTGELFF. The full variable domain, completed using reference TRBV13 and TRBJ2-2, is AAGVIQSPRHLIKEKRETATLKCYPIPRHDTVYWYQQGPGQDPQFLISFYEKMQSDKGSIPDRFSAQQFSDYHSELNMSSLELGDSALYFCASSSSLSTSGRQGGTGELFFGEGSRLTVL.

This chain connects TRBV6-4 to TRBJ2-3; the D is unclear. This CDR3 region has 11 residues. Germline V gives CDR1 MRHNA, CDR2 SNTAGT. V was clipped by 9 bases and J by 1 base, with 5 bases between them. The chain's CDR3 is CARWGTDTQYF. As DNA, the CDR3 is TGTGCCAGGTGGGGCACAGATACGCAGTATTTT.

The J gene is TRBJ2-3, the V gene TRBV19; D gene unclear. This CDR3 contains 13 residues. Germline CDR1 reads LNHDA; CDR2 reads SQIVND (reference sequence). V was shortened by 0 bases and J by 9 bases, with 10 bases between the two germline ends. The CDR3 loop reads CASSIDAVRTQYF. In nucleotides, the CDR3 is TGTGCCAGTAGTATAGATGCCGTCAGGACGCAGTATTTT. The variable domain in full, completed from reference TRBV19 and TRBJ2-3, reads DGGITQSPKYLFRKEGQNVTLSCEQNLNHDAMYWYRQDPGQGLRLIYYSQIVNDFQKGDIAEGYSVSREKKESFPLTVTSAQKNPTAFYLCASSIDAVRTQYFGPGTRLTVL.

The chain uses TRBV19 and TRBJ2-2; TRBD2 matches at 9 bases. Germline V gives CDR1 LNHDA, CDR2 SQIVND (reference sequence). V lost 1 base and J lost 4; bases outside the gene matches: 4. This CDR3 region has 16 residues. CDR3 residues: CASSIAGGRATGELFF. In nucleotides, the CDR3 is TGTGCCAGTAGTATAGCGGGCGGGAGGGCCACCGGGGAGCTGTTTTTT.

Here the CDR3 reads CASSPTGYYGYTF. In DNA form, the CDR3 reads TGTGCCAGCAGCCCAACAGGGTACTATGGCTACACCTTC. The V and J genes are TRBV7-6 and TRBJ1-2; maybe TRBD1 (6 bases). The CDR3 is 13 residues long. With 5 bases removed from V and 3 bases from J, the gap between germline ends came to 10 bases. CDR1 is SGHVS and CDR2 is FNYEAQ in the germline V gene.

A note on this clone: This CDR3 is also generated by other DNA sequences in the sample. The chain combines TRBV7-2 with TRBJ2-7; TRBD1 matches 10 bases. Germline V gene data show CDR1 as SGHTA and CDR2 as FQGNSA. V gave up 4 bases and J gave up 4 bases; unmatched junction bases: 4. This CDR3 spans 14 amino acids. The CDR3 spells CASSSRTGGYEQYF. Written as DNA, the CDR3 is TGTGCCAGCAGCTCGCGGACAGGGGGTTACGAGCAGTACTTC.

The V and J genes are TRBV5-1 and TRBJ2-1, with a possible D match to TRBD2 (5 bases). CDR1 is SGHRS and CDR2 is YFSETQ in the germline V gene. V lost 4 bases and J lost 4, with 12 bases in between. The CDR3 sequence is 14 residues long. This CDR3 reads CASSTRALYNEQFF. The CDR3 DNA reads TGCGCCAGCAGCACTAGAGCTCTTTACAATGAGCAGTTCTTC.

CDR3 residues: CASSEQPQVVTEKLFF. CDR3 in DNA: TGTGCCAGCAGTGAACAACCGCAGGTGGTAACAGAAAAACTGTTTTTT. The chain couples TRBV6-1 to TRBJ1-4; D gene unclear. Trimming shortened V by 2 bases and J by 8 bases, and 18 bases separated the two germline ends. This CDR3 has 16 residues. The germline gives CDR1 MNHNS, CDR2 SASEGT.

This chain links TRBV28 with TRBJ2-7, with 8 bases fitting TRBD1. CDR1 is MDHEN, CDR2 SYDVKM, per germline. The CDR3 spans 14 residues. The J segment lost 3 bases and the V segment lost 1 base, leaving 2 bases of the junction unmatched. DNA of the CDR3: TGTGCCAGCAGTTTATTGGGACAGGACTACGAGCAGTACTTC. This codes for CASSLLGQDYEQYF.

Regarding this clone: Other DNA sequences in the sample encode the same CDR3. The CDR3 coding sequence is TGTGCCAGCAGCGTAGGCCTAGCTAACAATGAGCAGTTCTTC. Translation gives CASSVGLANNEQFF. V and J are TRBV9 and TRBJ2-1; possibly TRBD2 for D (5 bases). The V and J ends lost 0 bases and 5 bases respectively, with 9 bases between them. The CDR3 extends over 14 amino acids. Germline-derived CDR1 and CDR2 are SGDLS and YYNGEE.

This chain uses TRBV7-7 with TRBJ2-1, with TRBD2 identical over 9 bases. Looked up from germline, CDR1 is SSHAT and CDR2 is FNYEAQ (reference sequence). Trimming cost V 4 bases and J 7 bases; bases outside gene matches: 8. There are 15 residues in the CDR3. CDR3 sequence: CASSYISGSRNEQFF. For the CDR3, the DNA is TGTGCCAGCAGCTATATTAGCGGGAGTCGGAATGAGCAGTTCTTC.

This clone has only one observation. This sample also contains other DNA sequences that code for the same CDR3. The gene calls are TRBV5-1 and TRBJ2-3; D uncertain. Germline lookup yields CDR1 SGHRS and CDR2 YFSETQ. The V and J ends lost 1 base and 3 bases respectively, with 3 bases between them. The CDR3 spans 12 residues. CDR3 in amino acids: CASSLSTDTQYF. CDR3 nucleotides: TGCGCCAGCAGCTTGTCGACAGATACGCAGTATTTT.

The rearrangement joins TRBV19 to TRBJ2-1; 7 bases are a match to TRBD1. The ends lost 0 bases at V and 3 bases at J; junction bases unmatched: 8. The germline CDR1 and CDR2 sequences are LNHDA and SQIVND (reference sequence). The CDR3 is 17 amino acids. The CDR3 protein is CASSIDDAGGNYNEQFF. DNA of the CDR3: TGTGCCAGTAGTATAGATGACGCAGGGGGAAACTACAATGAGCAGTTCTTC.

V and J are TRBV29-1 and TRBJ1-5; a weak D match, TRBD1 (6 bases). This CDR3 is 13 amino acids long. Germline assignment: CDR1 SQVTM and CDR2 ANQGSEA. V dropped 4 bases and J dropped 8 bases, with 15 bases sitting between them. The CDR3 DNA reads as TGCAGCGTTGCAAAACAGGGCGGGGAGCCCCAGCATTTT. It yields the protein CSVAKQGGEPQHF.